This TCR beta chain was documented in a study of early T cells in non-severe SARS-CoV-2 infection. Study-wide points: Sequences matched to VDJdb favored anti-spike CD8 responses, while private and CD4 specificities were missed.

The CDR3 is 15 amino acids. The V and J ends lost 4 bases and 2 bases, in that order; junction bases with no gene match: 6. Germline V lookup: CDR1 LNHNV, CDR2 YYDKDF (reference sequence). Unique molecular identifiers were affixed to single, distinct cDNA molecules. TCRdb ran MiXCR on the 5' RACE reads and lists one entry per CDR3 protein. The top ten clones hold under 5% of a sample with fewer than 60,000 distinct CDR3 sequences, roughly 9.2% of them seen once. This clonotype was recorded many times. Its antigen is not identified. The clonotype was recovered from an adult who was a healthcare worker with PCR-confirmed SARS-CoV-2 infection or an uninfected control (not recorded which). This sequence joins TRBV15 and TRBJ2-3, with 7 bases fitting TRBD2. The sequencing sample was made of whole blood. The CDR3 DNA is TGTGCCACCAGCATGCGGGGGAATCCCACAGATACGCAGTATTTT. Translation gives CATSMRGNPTDTQYF. Full variable domain (outside the CDR3, taken from reference TRBV15 and TRBJ2-3): DAMVIQNPRYQVTQFGKPVTLSCSQTLNHNVMYWYQQKSSQAPKLLFHYYDKDFNNEADTPDNFQSRRPNTSFCFLDIRSPGLGDTAMYLCATSMRGNPTDTQYFGPGTRLTVL.